This T cell receptor beta chain was sequenced during a study of identical twins. Study-wide results and limits: Out-of-frame alpha sequences shared between twins exhibited an excess of low generation probability. With abundant cord blood beta clonotypes, insertions were fewer; memory repertoires showed no such pattern. Sequences that were beta out-of-frame showed weaker excess twin sharing.

J lost 1 base, V lost 7 bases, and 5 bases had no gene match. The CDR3 totals 17 residues. Per germline, CDR1 ENHRY and CDR2 SYGVKD. Remarks on this clonotype: Its target is unknown.

Template switching created a universal primer site, and the cDNA included unique molecular identifiers. TCRdb reprocessed the 5' RACE reads with MiXCR, giving one entry per CDR3 protein. The sample lists about 690,000 distinct CDR3 sequences, roughly 6% occurring once. The source of this sequence is a man aged 18 to 30 in good health. The material sequenced was naive T cells sorted from blood. The chain couples TRBV10-3 to TRBJ2-6, with TRBD2 matching 12 bases. The CDR3 here is CAINKGLAGSGANVLTF. The DNA for the CDR3 is TGTGCCATCAATAAGGGACTAGCGGGTTCTGGGGCCAACGTCCTGACTTTC.